Listed here are 21 T cell receptor beta chains from one sample, sequenced in a study of a mutant IDH1 vaccine in newly diagnosed glioma (dated by TCRdb to the early 2020s). The sample's time point label is to be understood as: week 23, last vaccination. Each vaccine dose was 300 ug of a 20-mer mutant IDH1 peptide in Montanide, given subcutaneously with topical imiquimod. Which antigens these TCRs recognize remains unknown. Library construction relied on the immunoSEQ multiplex PCR assay. TCRdb limited this immuneACCESS table to in-frame rearrangements with V and J called. A share of clones is missing; checked studies link under half to unresolved V genes, and the rest is unexplained. This sample comprises roughly 30,000 clones, roughly 90% of them detected only once. The ten largest clones capture around 2.5% of the sample. Here the sequenced sample was PBMCs, taken from a glioma patient whose treatment included an IDH1 peptide vaccine. The receptors were gathered from a man between 40 and 49 years old with glioma.

The chain joins TRBV18 to TRBJ2-3; 9 bases agree with TRBD1. The germline gives CDR1 KGHSH, CDR2 LQKENI. This CDR3 spans 14 amino acids. Trimming took 5 bases from V and 4 from J; bases not matched to a gene: 4. CDR3 amino acids: CASSGTGLADTQYF. CDR3 bases: TGTGCCAGCTCAGGGACAGGGTTAGCAGATACGCAGTATTTT.

This chain connects TRBV2 to TRBJ2-2; 8 nucleotides line up with TRBD2. The CDR3 covers 16 residues. Per the germline V gene, CDR1 is SNHLY and CDR2 is FYNNEI. Unmatched junction bases numbered 7, after V lost 2 bases and J lost 5 bases. The CDR3 sequence is CASSELGTSLTGELFF. CDR3 coding DNA: TGTGCCAGCAGTGAATTAGGGACTAGTCTTACCGGGGAGCTGTTTTTT.

J is TRBJ2-3 and V is TRBV7-9, with 7 positions matching TRBD1. This CDR3 contains 15 residues. Germline loops: CDR1 SEHNR, CDR2 FQNEAQ (reference sequence). Trimming at V came to 5 bases and at J to 2 bases, leaving 7 bases not matched to a gene. The chain's CDR3 is CASSQPGTVTDTQYF. CDR3 in DNA: TGTGCCAGCAGCCAACCCGGGACAGTCACAGATACGCAGTATTTT.

The rearrangement uses TRBV5-1 and TRBJ1-5; a possible D gene is TRBD1 (6 bases). Germline values: CDR1 SGHRS, CDR2 YFSETQ. Trimming took 4 bases from V and 4 from J, leaving 15 bases between them. The CDR3 is made up of 15 amino acids. CDR3 amino acids: CASSPSPGTNQPQHF. The CDR3 DNA sequence: TGCGCCAGCAGCCCGTCCCCAGGGACAAATCAGCCCCAGCATTTT.

V gene TRBV28 combines with J gene TRBJ2-7; 15 positions agree with TRBD2. In germline, CDR1 is MDHEN, CDR2 SYDVKM. The CDR3 runs 17 residues. Trimming at V came to 5 bases and at J to 3 bases, leaving 8 bases not matched to a gene. The CDR3 spells CASSASVGLAGGYEQYF. CDR3 in DNA: TGTGCCAGCAGTGCTTCCGTGGGACTAGCGGGAGGCTACGAGCAGTACTTC. The full variable domain, with the rest looked up from reference TRBV28 and TRBJ2-7, is DVKVTQSSRYLVKRTGEKVFLECVQDMDHENMFWYRQDPGLGLRLIYFSYDVKMKEKGDIPEGYSVSREKKERFSLILESASTNQTSMYLCASSASVGLAGGYEQYFGPGTRLTVT.

This chain links TRBV11-2 with TRBJ1-1, with D maybe TRBD1 (5 bases). Trimming cost V 4 bases and J 0 bases, with 12 bases left between them. This CDR3 is built from 15 residues. Germline CDR1 reads SGHAT; CDR2 reads FQNNGV. The DNA for the CDR3 is TGTGCCAGCAGCTCGCGCGGGGGGATGAACACTGAAGCTTTCTTT. Its translation: CASSSRGGMNTEAFF.

The chain has TRBV19 and TRBJ2-5; tentatively, D is TRBD1 or TRBD2 (5 bases each). Germline values: CDR1 LNHDA, CDR2 SQIVND (reference sequence). This CDR3 is 14 amino acids long. V shed 8 bases and J shed 2 bases, with 15 bases lying between them. The CDR3 spells CASGRVGEQETQYF. DNA of the CDR3: TGTGCCAGTGGGCGGGTGGGGGAGCAAGAGACCCAGTACTTC.

The sample holds a few counts of this clone. The V gene is TRBV28, the J gene TRBJ2-6, with D possibly being TRBD2 (5 bases). This CDR3 contains 15 residues. The V gene lost 1 base and the J gene lost 2 bases, with 6 bases spanning the gap. CDR1 is MDHEN, CDR2 SYDVKM, per germline. CDR3 in amino acids: CASSLSGTGANVLTF. CDR3 bases: TGTGCCAGCAGTTTATCGGGGACTGGGGCCAACGTCCTGACTTTC.

V usage is TRBV4-2 and J usage is TRBJ1-1, with 11 bases fitting TRBD1. This CDR3 is 17 amino acids long. V shed 4 bases, J shed 1 base, and the junction held 8 bases outside the gene matches. The germline V gene encodes CDR1 LGHNA and CDR2 YNFKEQ. The CDR3 protein is CASSLDGTGGPNTEAFF. CDR3 bases: TGTGCCAGCAGCCTAGACGGGACAGGGGGGCCGAACACTGAAGCTTTCTTT.

This clone was seen once. This chain uses TRBV18 with TRBJ1-1, with D unresolved. Germline loops: CDR1 KGHSH, CDR2 LQKENI. The ends were cut back, 8 bases at V and 6 bases at J, with 16 bases in the middle. This CDR3 has 13 amino acids. CDR3 nucleotides: TGTGCCAGCCTAGTTACCCTAGGGCCTGAAGCTTTCTTT. Translation: CASLVTLGPEAFF.

The chain is built from TRBV7-9 and TRBJ2-3; no clear D gene. The V gene's germline CDR1 is SEHNR and CDR2 FQNEAQ (reference sequence). V was pared by 9 bases and J by 4 bases, with 11 bases between. This CDR3 is 12 amino acids long. The CDR3 loop is CASKDAADTQYF. The CDR3 nucleotides read TGTGCCAGTAAGGACGCGGCAGATACGCAGTATTTT.

This chain connects TRBV4-2 to TRBJ2-5; TRBD1 might be the D (6 bases). V shed 5 bases and J shed 0 bases, with 7 bases lying between them. The CDR3 is made up of 13 amino acids. Germline V CDR1 and CDR2: LGHNA, YNFKEQ. CDR3 in DNA: TGTGCCAGCAGCGGGGACAACCAAGAGACCCAGTACTTC. It yields the protein CASSGDNQETQYF.

This clone was seen a handful of times. This sequence joins TRBV19 and TRBJ2-5; D is undetermined. With 3 bases removed from V and 3 bases from J, the gap between germline ends came to 11 bases. From germline, CDR1 is LNHDA and CDR2 SQIVND (reference sequence). This CDR3 region has 14 residues. CDR3 sequence reads: CASSIGLREETQYF. The DNA for the CDR3 is TGTGCCAGTAGTATCGGCCTCCGGGAAGAGACCCAGTACTTC.

V is TRBV6-4 and J is TRBJ2-3, with a weak D call TRBD1 (6 bases). The CDR3 is 15 amino acids. Deletions cut 6 bases from V and 1 base from J, with 14 bases between. CDR1 is MRHNA, CDR2 SNTAGT, per germline. The CDR3 DNA reads as TGTGCCAGCAGCCCAGAGGCAGGGGGCACAGATACGCAGTATTTT. The encoded protein is CASSPEAGGTDTQYF.

This chain connects TRBV7-9 to TRBJ2-7; the match to TRBD1 covers 10 bases. The trim removed 0 bases at V and 5 bases at J, leaving 4 bases unmatched. Germline V gene lookup returns CDR1 SEHNR and CDR2 FQNEAQ (reference sequence). This CDR3 is built from 15 residues. Written as DNA, the CDR3 is TGTGCCAGCAGCTTAGCGCTGGACAGGGGGGACGAGCAGTACGTC. Its protein is CASSLALDRGDEQYV.

The chain links TRBV6-5 to TRBJ2-1; 12 bases line up with TRBD2. V was pared by 4 bases and J by 7 bases, with 8 bases of the junction left unmatched. The CDR3 loop spans 16 amino acids. Germline V CDR1 and CDR2: MNHEY, SVGAGI. CDR3 residues: CASSFTTSGGMNEQFF. CDR3 sequence (DNA): TGTGCCAGCAGTTTTACGACTAGCGGGGGAATGAATGAGCAGTTCTTC.

V gene TRBV6-6 combines with J gene TRBJ2-3; 9 bases line up with TRBD1. CDR1 MNHNY and CDR2 SVGAGI come from the germline V gene (reference sequence). Trimming took 8 bases from V and 6 from J; bases not matched to a gene: 12. The CDR3 sequence is 15 residues long. The CDR3 nucleotides are TGTGCCAGCCGACCCGCGACAGGGGGTCGGGATACGCAGTATTTT. Encoded protein: CASRPATGGRDTQYF.

V gene TRBV10-3 combines with J gene TRBJ1-4; D is possibly TRBD1 (5 bases). CDR1 is ENHRY, CDR2 SYGVKD, per germline. V lost 2 bases to trimming and J lost 3 bases, with 10 bases between them. There are 15 residues in the CDR3. DNA for the CDR3: TGTGCCATCAGTGAGCCGACAGATGCTAATGAAAAACTGTTTTTT. Amino acid sequence: CAISEPTDANEKLFF.

The chain recombines TRBV7-8 with TRBJ1-4; 8 bases match TRBD1. Trimming cost V 5 bases and J 7 bases; bases outside gene matches: 12. Germline lookup yields CDR1 SGHVS and CDR2 FQNEAQ. This CDR3 is 16 amino acids long. CDR3 amino acids: CASSTIQGELIEKLFF. CDR3 bases: TGTGCCAGCAGCACAATACAGGGGGAGCTGATTGAAAAACTGTTTTTT.

The J gene is TRBJ1-6, the V gene TRBV18, with TRBD1 identical over 7 bases. CDR3 length equals 15 residues. The germline V gene has CDR1 KGHSH and CDR2 LQKENI. V dropped 1 base and J dropped 6; count of bases not matched to a gene: 3. CDR3: CASSPLTGTNSPLHF. The CDR3 coding sequence is TGTGCCAGCTCACCACTGACAGGGACTAATTCACCCCTCCACTTT.

The rearrangement uses TRBV19 and TRBJ1-5; possibly TRBD1 for D (5 bases). The CDR3 is made up of 17 amino acids. Trimming removed 8 bases from V and 2 bases from J, with 22 bases in between. Germline V gene lookup returns CDR1 LNHDA and CDR2 SQIVND (reference sequence). The CDR3 DNA reads TGTGCCAGTCAGAAAAGAGAGGGGAGTGTTGGCAATCAGCCCCAGCATTTT. The encoded protein is CASQKREGSVGNQPQHF.